A selection of T cell receptor beta chains follows, all from one sample in a study of T cells in Graves' hyperthyroidism and ophthalmopathy. TCRdb ran MiXCR on the multiplex PCR reads and lists one entry per CDR3 protein. The sample consists of some 420,000 distinct CDR3 sequences, roughly 13% of them appearing once. Sample: blood. Receptor source: a woman aged 18-35 years with Graves' hyperthyroidism. Each CDR3 is given with its conserved first and last residue. The D gene is left open where the match is weak. Not all rows give a size; the values are once, few, many and, for expanded clones, a class.

many	.	TRBV18	TRBJ1-2	CASSPMTGGHGYTF	TGTGCCAGCTCACCAATGACGGGGGGCCATGGCTACACCTTC
many	.	TRBV12-3/TRBV12-4	TRBJ1-2	CASSLVNANYGYTF	TGTGCCAGCAGTTTAGTGAACGCTAACTATGGCTACACCTTC
.	TRBD1	TRBV7-8	TRBJ1-1	CASSFDRDRGPEAFF	TGTGCCAGCAGCTTCGACCGGGACAGGGGGCCCGAAGCTTTCTTT
many	.	TRBV28	TRBJ1-5	CASSLFSPQHF	TGTGCCAGCAGTTTATTTTCCCCCCAGCATTTT
.	.	TRBV27	TRBJ1-1	CASSYNQGRGTEAFF	TGTGCCAGCAGCTACAATCAGGGTAGAGGCACTGAAGCTTTCTTT
many	TRBD1	TRBV7-9	TRBJ2-5	CASSPRDRGWLETQYF	TGTGCCAGCAGCCCCCGGGACAGGGGTTGGTTAGAGACCCAGTACTTC
few	.	TRBV28	TRBJ1-2	CASSFLWGGYGYTF	TGTGCCAGCAGTTTCCTCTGGGGCGGGTATGGCTACACCTTC
few	.	TRBV20-1	TRBJ2-7	CSLSAAQGEEQYF	TGCAGCCTTTCCGCGGCGCAGGGAGAGGAACAGTACTTC
.	.	TRBV7-3	TRBJ2-1	CASSLIAPTSRGGEQFF	TGTGCCAGCAGCTTAATTGCCCCCACTTCCAGGGGCGGTGAGCAGTTCTTC
.	.	TRBV7-6	TRBJ1-2	CASSLYTEDPYGYTF	TGTGCCAGCAGCTTGTATACAGAAGACCCCTATGGCTACACCTTC
many	.	TRBV6-1	TRBJ2-3	CASTLRGLAASDTQYF	TGTGCCAGCACCCTCAGGGGCCTAGCGGCCTCAGATACGCAGTATTTT
.	.	TRBV28	TRBJ1-2	CASSLLQGRGGYTF	TGTGCCAGCAGTTTACTGCAGGGGCGTGGAGGCTACACCTTC
.	.	TRBV20-1	TRBJ1-6	CSASLTPDNSPLHF	TGCAGTGCTAGTCTGACTCCTGATAATTCACCCCTCCACTTT
many	TRBD1	TRBV6-5	TRBJ2-2	CASSYSGQANTGELFF	TGTGCCAGCAGTTACTCGGGACAGGCAAACACCGGGGAGCTGTTTTTT
many	.	TRBV7-2	TRBJ2-3	CASSYDTQYF	TGTGCCAGCAGCTATGATACGCAGTATTTT
few	.	TRBV30	TRBJ2-7	CAWSKGKREQYF	TGTGCCTGGAGCAAAGGGAAGCGAGAGCAGTACTTC
few	.	TRBV14	TRBJ1-1	CASSQGTGLMNTEAFF	TGTGCCAGCAGCCAAGGAACAGGCCTCATGAACACTGAAGCTTTCTTT
many	.	TRBV3-1	TRBJ2-5	CASSERGTQYF	TGTGCCAGCAGTGAAAGAGGGACCCAGTACTTC
many	.	TRBV27	TRBJ1-2	CASRRTANYGYTF	TGTGCCAGCAGACGGACAGCTAACTATGGCTACACCTTC
many	.	TRBV16	TRBJ2-6	CASSQSGRAAGANVLTF	TGTGCCAGCAGCCAATCAGGCAGGGCGGCTGGGGCCAACGTCCTGACTTTC
many	.	TRBV28	TRBJ2-1	CASFPVSGADNEQFF	TGTGCCAGCTTCCCGGTTAGCGGAGCTGACAATGAGCAGTTCTTC
few	TRBD2	TRBV18	TRBJ2-1	CASSPFGTSVGYEQFF	TGTGCCAGCTCACCGTTCGGGACTAGCGTAGGTTACGAGCAGTTCTTC
many	.	TRBV5-8	TRBJ1-2	CASIGGIANYGYTF	TGTGCCAGCATCGGGGGGATAGCTAACTATGGCTACACCTTC
many	.	TRBV12-3/TRBV12-4	TRBJ2-1	CASSPAPGWANEQFF	TGTGCCAGCAGTCCCGCCCCCGGATGGGCCAATGAGCAGTTCTTC
many	.	TRBV2	TRBJ2-4	CASSDWLGIQYF	TGTGCCAGCAGTGATTGGCTCGGCATTCAGTACTTC
many	TRBD2	TRBV2	TRBJ2-3	CASERLAGEVADTQYF	TGTGCCAGCGAGAGACTAGCGGGAGAGGTCGCAGATACGCAGTATTTT
many	.	TRBV12-3/TRBV12-4	TRBJ1-1	CASSFTGSEAFF	TGTGCCAGCAGTTTTACAGGTTCTGAAGCTTTCTTT
few	.	TRBV5-1	TRBJ1-1	CASSAGLNTEAFF	TGCGCCAGCAGCGCAGGGTTGAACACTGAAGCTTTCTTT
many	.	TRBV6-2/TRBV6-3	TRBJ1-5	CASRSQGWSNQPQHF	TGTGCCAGCAGATCACAGGGTTGGAGCAATCAGCCCCAGCATTTT
few	TRBD1	TRBV10-2	TRBJ2-3	CASSEWGQITDTQYF	TGCGCCAGCAGTGAGTGGGGACAGATAACAGATACGCAGTATTTT
.	.	TRBV5-6	TRBJ2-2	CASSPEGGKLFF	TGTGCCAGCAGCCCAGAGGGGGGAAAGCTGTTTTTT
many	TRBD2	TRBV28	TRBJ2-1	CASSPTRDYYNEQFF	TGTGCCAGCAGTCCCACTCGGGACTACTACAATGAGCAGTTCTTC
.	.	TRBV9	TRBJ2-7	CASSGNPRLGPLHEQYF	TGTGCCAGCAGCGGCAACCCCCGGCTAGGGCCTCTACACGAGCAGTACTTC
many	.	TRBV15	TRBJ1-1	CATSRRGQNTEAFF	TGTGCCACCAGCAGGAGAGGACAGAACACTGAAGCTTTCTTT
.	.	TRBV6-1	TRBJ2-1	CASSARDSVYNEQFF	TGTGCCAGCAGCGCTCGGGACTCGGTCTACAATGAGCAGTTCTTC
.	TRBD2	TRBV7-2	TRBJ2-5	CASSQSGTLAETQYF	TGTGCCAGCAGCCAAAGCGGGACCCTAGCCGAGACCCAGTACTTC
many	.	TRBV12-3/TRBV12-4	TRBJ1-2	CASSFGFYGYTF	TGTGCCAGCAGTTTCGGGTTCTATGGCTACACCTTC
many	.	TRBV5-8	TRBJ2-1	CASSLGASSYNEQFF	TGTGCCAGCAGCTTGGGAGCGAGCTCCTACAATGAGCAGTTCTTC
many	.	TRBV28	TRBJ1-4	CASRAQGEKLFF	TGTGCCAGCAGGGCCCAAGGGGAAAAACTGTTTTTT
many	.	TRBV27	TRBJ1-5	CASSLLGSNQPQHF	TGTGCCAGCAGTTTACTAGGGAGCAATCAGCCCCAGCATTTT